The clone carrying this TCR beta chain was found many times. As yet, its antigen is unknown. This entry belongs to a study of T cells in Graves' hyperthyroidism and ophthalmopathy. Points from the study as a whole: With a median lead of approximately 6.4 months before onset, the model predicted ophthalmopathy. Researchers found most expanded thyroid clonotypes above 0.001 in blood as well.

This CDR3 contains 15 residues. CDR1 is SGHRS and CDR2 is YFSETQ in the germline V gene. Trimming took off 1 base at V and 2 bases at J, with 12 bases between the two ends. TCR beta CDR3 region amplification was performed from RNA transcripts. A first-round RT-PCR of the TCR CDR3 used the HTBI primer set. In TCRdb, the multiplex PCR reads were re-called with MiXCR into one record per CDR3 protein. The data show roughly 600,000 distinct CDR3 sequences, roughly 15% seen once. Duration under 3 months, a NOSPECS grade of at least 4, and a Clinical Activity Score of at least 3 characterized the ophthalmopathy patients. Pregnant or lactating patients were excluded, as were those with uncontrolled infection or other autoimmune disease.

The sequenced sample was blood. This TCR was recovered from a woman aged 45-60 years with Graves' ophthalmopathy. The rearrangement links TRBV5-1 to TRBJ1-2; the D is unclear. The CDR3 DNA is TGCGCCAGCAGCTTGAACGGGGTGACGAACTATGGCTACACCTTC. Its protein product is CASSLNGVTNYGYTF.